This T cell receptor beta chain was obtained from a study of cytomegalovirus exposure and HLA in healthy donors. The germline CDR1 and CDR2 sequences are WNHNN and SYGVQD (reference sequence). The CDR3 is 12 residues long. Trimming took off 6 bases at V and 6 bases at J, with 9 bases between the two ends. Primers: 60 Vbeta forward and 13 Jbeta reverse. Study processing details: As a later analysis found, there were about 80 million unique TCR beta chains, of which roughly 11 million were shared. The method was immunoSEQ multiplex PCR; TCRdb's version includes in-frame clones alone and lacks a portion of them. D and trimming come from the DNA, and the V and J calls and clone size come from that table. The sample carries over 150,000 clones, over 70% recorded once.

J is TRBJ1-5 and V is TRBV10-1; TRBD1 might be the D (6 bases). The source of this sequence is a man in his late teens or twenties in good health and CMV-seropositive. Source material: PBMCs. CDR3 in amino acids: CASSSGVQPQHF. The CDR3 bases are TGCGCCAGCAGCTCAGGGGTTCAGCCCCAGCATTTT.